This T cell receptor (beta chain) was documented in a study of identical twins' blood T cells. Germline CDR1 is SQVTM and CDR2 is ANQGSEA. The CDR3 sequence is 11 residues long. This clonotype was seen many times. TCRdb processed the 5' RACE reads anew with MiXCR; each CDR3 protein has one entry. The sample shows 300,000 to 400,000 distinct CDR3 sequences, over 25% of them seen only once. This chain uses TRBV29-1 with TRBJ1-1; D perhaps matches TRBD1 (6 bases). The receptor comes from a woman between 18 and 50 years old in good health. Sequencing input: PBMCs. CDR3 sequence reads: CSATGYTEAFF. The CDR3 nucleotides are TGCAGTGCCACAGGGTACACTGAAGCTTTCTTT.